A single sample gave rise to the 26 T cell receptor beta chains below, sequenced in a study of OX40 agonist ivuxolimab in advanced cancers. The method was immunoSEQ multiplex PCR; TCRdb's version includes in-frame clones alone and lacks a portion of them. In the table there are tens of thousands of clones, roughly 87% of which are singletons. The source was CD4+ or CD8+ T cells sorted from blood, collected in a trial of the OX40 agonist ivuxolimab. The receptors here all came from an adult with an advanced solid tumor such as melanoma, head and neck, liver or kidney cancer.

The rearrangement joins TRBV18 to TRBJ2-7, with TRBD2 as a possible D gene (5 bases). Trimming took off 0 bases at V and 3 bases at J, with 9 bases between the two ends. The length of the CDR3 is 14 residues. Germline values: CDR1 KGHSH, CDR2 LQKENI. CDR3 coding DNA: TGTGCCAGCTCACCACCTAGCCGGGACTACGAGCAGTACTTC. It yields the protein CASSPPSRDYEQYF.

The chain is built from TRBV4-2 and TRBJ1-6; a weak D match, TRBD1 (5 bases). The CDR3 is 14 amino acids. The V gene's germline CDR1 is LGHNA and CDR2 YNFKEQ. Trimming took 5 bases from V and 6 from J, leaving 11 bases between them. Here the CDR3 reads CASSYGTGNSPLHF. The DNA of the CDR3 is TGTGCCAGCAGCTATGGGACGGGTAATTCACCCCTCCACTTT.

The chain uses TRBV11-3 and TRBJ1-1, with 11 bases identical to TRBD1. The CDR3 totals 16 residues. Trimming removed 5 bases from V and 3 bases from J; junction bases left unmatched: 8. CDR1 and CDR2 from the germline V gene are SGHNT and YENEEA. CDR3 in DNA: TGTGCCAGCAGCCCAGGACAGGGGGCCCGGGACACTGAAGCTTTCTTT. It translates to CASSPGQGARDTEAFF.

V is TRBV5-1 and J is TRBJ2-7, with 10 bases identical to TRBD2. V was pared by 4 bases and J by 7 bases, with 11 bases of the junction left unmatched. CDR3 length: 15 residues. CDR1 is SGHRS and CDR2 is YFSETQ in the germline V gene. The CDR3 sequence: CASSPLSSGGREQYF. In DNA form, the CDR3 reads TGCGCCAGCAGCCCCCTGTCTAGCGGGGGTAGAGAGCAGTACTTC.

The chain recombines TRBV19 with TRBJ2-2; D not resolved. The V end was cut by 5 bases, the J end by 2 bases, with 9 bases between. The CDR3 is 14 amino acids. Germline CDR1 and CDR2: LNHDA and SQIVND (reference sequence). The CDR3 nucleotides read TGTGCCAGTAGTGACATGATAAACACCGGGGAGCTGTTTTTT. Its translation is CASSDMINTGELFF.

Turning to this clone: Distinct nucleotide sequences in the sample also encode this CDR3. The chain joins TRBV15 to TRBJ2-7, with D hard to call. V was trimmed by 2 bases and J by 5 bases, leaving 13 bases between them. The germline gives CDR1 LNHNV, CDR2 YYDKDF (reference sequence). CDR3 length: 14 amino acids. DNA of the CDR3: TGTGCCACCAGCAGACGTTTGGGTATGAACGAGCAGTACTTC. Amino acids: CATSRRLGMNEQYF.

V is TRBV15 and J is TRBJ1-5, with D maybe TRBD1 (5 bases). The CDR3 loop spans 18 amino acids. The germline V and J ends were trimmed by 0 bases and 1 base, with 16 bases remaining between them. Germline V CDR1 and CDR2: LNHNV, YYDKDF (reference sequence). The CDR3 spells CATSRDLLSGTSNQPQHF. CDR3 coding DNA: TGTGCCACCAGCAGAGACTTACTTTCCGGGACGAGCAATCAGCCCCAGCATTTT.

This sequence joins TRBV4-3 and TRBJ1-2; D possibly corresponds to TRBD1 (5 bases). Germline V gene lookup returns CDR1 LGHNA and CDR2 YSLEER. CDR3 length equals 17 residues. The ends were cut back, 4 bases at V and 2 bases at J, with 20 bases in the middle. The CDR3 loop reads CASSPRWGGGGNYGYTF. As DNA, the CDR3 is TGCGCCAGCAGCCCGCGGTGGGGCGGGGGTGGAAACTATGGCTACACCTTC.

The chain joins TRBV4-1 to TRBJ2-2; tentatively, D is TRBD1 or TRBD2 (5 bases each). V was pared by 1 base and J by 4 bases, with 19 bases between. The germline CDR1 and CDR2 sequences are MGHRA and YSYEKL. The length of the CDR3 is 18 residues. CDR3 DNA: TGCGCCAGCAGCCAAGGGGGGATAGTCCCCAAGACCACCGGGGAGCTGTTTTTT. Its protein product is CASSQGGIVPKTTGELFF.

DNA for the CDR3: TGTGCCAGCAGTTACTCGACGGGAGAGACCCAGTACTTC. This codes for CASSYSTGETQYF. The chain recombines TRBV6-5 with TRBJ2-5; D not resolved. Germline lookup yields CDR1 MNHEY and CDR2 SVGAGI. The CDR3 has 13 amino acids. V was clipped by 0 bases and J by 4 bases, with 6 bases between them.

The V call is TRBV11-3, the J call TRBJ2-5, with D perhaps TRBD1 or TRBD2 (6 bases each). CDR1 is SGHNT, CDR2 YENEEA, per germline. Trimming pared 5 bases from V and 5 bases from J, leaving 18 bases between. The CDR3 runs 15 residues. CDR3 sequence (DNA): TGTGCCAGCAGCCCCAGTTGGGGGGCTGGGGAGACCCAGTACTTC. Translation: CASSPSWGAGETQYF. The full variable domain, completed using reference TRBV11-3 and TRBJ2-5, is EAGVVQSPRYKIIEKKQPVAFWCNPISGHNTLYWYLQNLGQGPELLIRYENEEAVDDSQLPKDRFSAERLKGVDSTLKIQPAELGDSAVYLCASSPSWGAGETQYFGPGTRLLVL.

The chain couples TRBV5-1 to TRBJ2-7, with 10 bases that match TRBD1. In germline, CDR1 is SGHRS, CDR2 YFSETQ. The CDR3 length is 12 residues. Unmatched junction bases numbered 6, after V lost 4 bases and J lost 11 bases. In DNA form, the CDR3 reads TGCGCCAGCAGCGAAGGACAGGGGGACGAGTACTTC. Translation: CASSEGQGDEYF.

CDR3 protein: CASSLDQITDTQYF. The DNA for the CDR3 is TGCGCCAGCAGCTTGGACCAGATCACAGATACGCAGTATTTT. The chain recombines TRBV5-1 with TRBJ2-3; D unresolved. The CDR3 runs 14 residues. Germline V CDR1 and CDR2: SGHRS, YFSETQ. Trimming removed 0 bases at V and 2 bases at J, with 7 bases between.

J is TRBJ2-3 and V is TRBV5-1, with D unclear. CDR1 is SGHRS, CDR2 YFSETQ, per germline. V lost 4 bases, J lost 2 bases, and 11 bases lay in between. The CDR3 runs 14 residues. The DNA for the CDR3 is TGCGCCAGCAGCCCGGGTCTTTACACAGATACGCAGTATTTT. Translated: CASSPGLYTDTQYF.

The rearrangement uses TRBV7-3 and TRBJ2-5, with TRBD2 matching 12 bases. This CDR3 is 17 amino acids long. Germline V gene sequence: CDR1 SGHTA, CDR2 FQGTGA. Losses at the gene ends were 5 bases for V and 5 bases for J; bases not matched to a gene: 12. In DNA form, the CDR3 reads TGTGCCAGCAGCCCGAGACTAGCGGGAGACGAGAGGGAGACCCAGTACTTC. As protein: CASSPRLAGDERETQYF.

This clone was counted a few times. The rearrangement links TRBV2 to TRBJ1-2; maybe TRBD1 (5 bases). The germline gives CDR1 SNHLY, CDR2 FYNNEI. The CDR3 sequence is 13 residues long. Trimming removed 7 bases from V and 2 bases from J, with 11 bases in between. The CDR3 region is CASTAEGNYGYTF. DNA of the CDR3: TGTGCCAGCACGGCGGAGGGGAACTATGGCTACACCTTC.

About this clone: Other DNA variants within this sample encode the same CDR3. The chain employs TRBV7-9 and TRBJ1-1, with a weak D call TRBD1 (5 bases). Germline loops: CDR1 SEHNR, CDR2 FQNEAQ (reference sequence). V gave up 6 bases and J gave up 1 base, with 9 bases separating them. This CDR3 is built from 13 residues. The CDR3: CASSWDSNTEAFF. In DNA, the CDR3 is TGTGCCAGCAGTTGGGACTCGAACACTGAAGCTTTCTTT.

The V call is TRBV7-6, the J call TRBJ2-7, with 10 bases that match TRBD2. Looked up from germline, CDR1 is SGHVS and CDR2 is FNYEAQ. V lost 5 bases, J lost 3 bases, and 10 bases stayed unmatched. CDR3 length equals 16 residues. The CDR3 loop reads CASSQRLSSGSYEQYF. The CDR3 region has the DNA TGTGCCAGCAGCCAAAGGCTTTCTAGCGGGAGCTACGAGCAGTACTTC.

The chain joins TRBV7-2 to TRBJ1-5; TRBD1 agrees at 8 bases. This CDR3 contains 15 residues. The J segment lost 4 bases and the V segment lost 3 bases, leaving 5 bases of the junction unmatched. CDR1 and CDR2 from the germline V gene are SGHTA and FQGNSA. The CDR3 coding sequence is TGTGCCAGCAGCTTCGTACAGGGGGTTAATCAGCCCCAGCATTTT. This translates into CASSFVQGVNQPQHF.

The rearrangement uses TRBV6-1 and TRBJ2-2; TRBD1 agrees at 7 bases. Trimming took 7 bases from V and 0 from J; bases not matched to a gene: 5. CDR1 is MNHNS and CDR2 is SASEGT in the germline V gene. This CDR3 region has 15 residues. The chain's CDR3 is CASNPGTANTGELFF. For the CDR3, the DNA is TGTGCCAGCAACCCCGGGACAGCGAACACCGGGGAGCTGTTTTTT.

This chain connects TRBV25-1 to TRBJ2-5; the match to TRBD1 covers 10 bases. The CDR3 extends over 16 amino acids. V lost 6 bases and J lost 6; bases outside the gene matches: 13. Looked up from germline, CDR1 is MGHDK and CDR2 is SYGVNS. CDR3 residues: CASSRDPGQGKKTQYF. DNA of the CDR3: TGTGCCAGCAGCCGAGATCCGGGACAGGGGAAAAAGACCCAGTACTTC.

This clone came up a few times. This chain connects TRBV5-1 to TRBJ2-7; tentatively, D is TRBD1 (6 bases). Germline V lookup: CDR1 SGHRS, CDR2 YFSETQ. This CDR3 is 13 amino acids long. The V end was cut by 4 bases, the J end by 6 bases, with 14 bases between. CDR3 protein: CASSIKQGTEQYF. The DNA of the CDR3 is TGCGCCAGCAGCATAAAGCAGGGGACCGAGCAGTACTTC.

The rearrangement joins TRBV25-1 to TRBJ1-1; a possible D gene is TRBD1 (6 bases). Germline-derived CDR1 and CDR2 are MGHDK and SYGVNS. The CDR3 has 13 residues. The ends were cut back, 7 bases at V and 2 bases at J, with 11 bases in the middle. CDR3: CASIRQDNTEAFF. The CDR3 DNA sequence: TGTGCCAGCATTCGACAGGATAACACTGAAGCTTTCTTT. The full variable domain, completed using reference TRBV25-1 and TRBJ1-1, is EADIYQTPRYLVIGTGKKITLECSQTMGHDKMYWYQQDPGMELHLIHYSYGVNSTEKGDLSSESTVSRIRTEHFPLTLESARPSHTSQYLCASIRQDNTEAFFGQGTRLTVV.

This clone was counted between two and nine times. J is TRBJ1-2 and V is TRBV6-1, with D possibly TRBD1 on 6 matching bases. Between the trimmed V and J ends, which lost 3 bases and 3 bases, there was a span of 14 bases. Germline V gene lookup returns CDR1 MNHNS and CDR2 SASEGT. The CDR3 runs 15 residues. The CDR3 sequence: CASSDDRPPDYGYTF. For the CDR3, the DNA is TGTGCCAGCAGTGACGACAGGCCTCCGGACTATGGCTACACCTTC.

This clone was seen only once. This sequence joins TRBV29-1 and TRBJ1-2; a possible D gene is TRBD1 (5 bases). Germline V gene sequence: CDR1 SQVTM, CDR2 ANQGSEA. Trimming took off 3 bases at V and 0 bases at J, with 11 bases between the two ends. The CDR3 has 14 residues. In DNA form, the CDR3 reads TGCAGCGTTGATTGGGCAGGGACTAACTATGGCTACACCTTC. The encoded protein is CSVDWAGTNYGYTF. Based on the CDR3 plus reference TRBV29-1 and TRBJ1-2, the full variable domain is SAVISQKPSRDICQRGTSLTIQCQVDSQVTMMFWYRQQPGQSLTLIATANQGSEATYESGFVIDKFPISRPNLTFSTLTVSNMSPEDSSIYLCSVDWAGTNYGYTFGSGTRLTVV.

This clone was seen only once. The chain carries TRBV28 and TRBJ1-2; D remains ambiguous. The CDR3 contains 15 residues. Germline assignment: CDR1 MDHEN and CDR2 SYDVKM. Deletions cut 5 bases from V and 4 bases from J, with 17 bases between. CDR3 in amino acids: CASSPDLPRAYGYTF. CDR3 nucleotides: TGTGCCAGCAGTCCGGACCTCCCCCGGGCCTATGGCTACACCTTC.